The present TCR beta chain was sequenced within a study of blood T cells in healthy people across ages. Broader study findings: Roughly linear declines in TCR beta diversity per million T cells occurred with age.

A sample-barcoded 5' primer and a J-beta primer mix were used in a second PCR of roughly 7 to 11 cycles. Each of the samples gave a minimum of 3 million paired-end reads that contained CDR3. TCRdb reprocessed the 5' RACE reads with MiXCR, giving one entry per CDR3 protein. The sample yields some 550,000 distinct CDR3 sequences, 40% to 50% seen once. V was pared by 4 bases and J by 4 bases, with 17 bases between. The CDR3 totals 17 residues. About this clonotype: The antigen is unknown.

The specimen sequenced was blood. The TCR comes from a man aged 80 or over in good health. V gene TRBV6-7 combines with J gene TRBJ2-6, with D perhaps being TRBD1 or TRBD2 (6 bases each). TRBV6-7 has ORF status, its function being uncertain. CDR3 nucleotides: TGTGCCAGCAGTTTTTCCGGAGGGGGTCTAGGGGCCAACGTCCTGACTTTC. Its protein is CASSFSGGGLGANVLTF.